The next 25 T cell receptor beta chains were all read from a single sample in a study of breast tumors, draining lymph nodes, adjacent tissues. TCRdb used MiXCR to reprocess the multiplex PCR reads, holding one entry per CDR3 protein. The table records roughly 12,000 distinct CDR3 sequences, less than 60% of them present only once. The sample comprised breast tumor tissue. The receptors stem from a female donor with breast cancer. Some clones in this sample may be carry-over from other donors' samples.

The V call is TRBV20-1, the J call TRBJ1-2; D is possibly TRBD1 (5 bases). CDR1 is DFQATT, CDR2 SNEGSKA, per germline (reference sequence). The V gene lost 0 bases and the J gene lost 5 bases, with 13 bases spanning the gap. This CDR3 has 14 amino acids. In nucleotides, the CDR3 is TGCAGTGCTAGAGATCGGGCAGGGCAGTATGGCTACACCTTC. Amino acid sequence: CSARDRAGQYGYTF.

For this clonotype: One end of the junction varies from germline; a read error may be responsible. This chain uses TRBV7-3 with TRBJ2-5, with D maybe TRBD2 (6 bases). Germline assignment: CDR1 SGHTA and CDR2 FQGTGA. The CDR3 sequence is 15 residues long. The CDR3 is CASSLSGDSRESQYF. The CDR3 DNA reads TGTGCCAGCAGCTTAAGTGGGGACTCGAGAGAGAGCCAGTACTTC.

V and J are TRBV7-6 and TRBJ2-1; 10 bases match TRBD2. This CDR3 is built from 15 residues. V lost 5 bases to trimming and J lost 2 bases; unmatched junction nucleotides: 3. CDR1 is SGHVS, CDR2 FNYEAQ, per germline. CDR3 sequence reads: CASSPLAGAYNEQFF. CDR3 DNA: TGTGCCAGCAGCCCCCTAGCGGGAGCCTACAATGAGCAGTTCTTC.

About this clonotype itself: A read error may produce the germline difference seen at one junction end. This chain links TRBV6-6 with TRBJ2-7, with a tentative D call TRBD2 (5 bases). CDR3 length: 14 amino acids. Germline V gives CDR1 MNHNY, CDR2 SVGAGI (reference sequence). The CDR3 protein is CASSYGLTTGELYF. The CDR3 DNA sequence: TGTGCCAGCAGTTATGGGCTGACTACCGGGGAGCTGTACTTC.

This clonotype was seen at least ten times. The chain carries TRBV2 and TRBJ1-1; D is ambiguous. V gave up 8 bases and J gave up 0 bases, with 13 bases separating them. The germline gives CDR1 SNHLY, CDR2 FYNNEI. The CDR3 loop spans 14 amino acids. The CDR3 DNA reads as TGTGCCAGCTCGGGCGGACGGATGAACACTGAAGCTTTCTTT. It encodes CASSGGRMNTEAFF.

This clonotype was detected only a few times. The genes are TRBV20-1 and TRBJ1-2, with 7 bases aligning to TRBD1. With 6 bases clipped from V and 8 bases from J, the junction kept 9 bases outside the gene matches. Germline V gene data show CDR1 as DFQATT and CDR2 as SNEGSKA (reference sequence). The CDR3 totals 12 residues. The CDR3 bases are TGCAGTGCCGATGGGGACAGTTACGGCTACACCTTC. Its protein product is CSADGDSYGYTF.

This clonotype rates as medium-sized. At one boundary the junction diverges from the germline segment, which might be a read error. The chain is built from TRBV6-5 and TRBJ1-6; TRBD1 might be the D (5 bases). The CDR3 is 14 amino acids. The germline gives CDR1 MNHEY, CDR2 SVGAGI. Here the CDR3 DNA reads TGTGCCAGCAGTCACTCCGGCCGGGGGTTCTCCCTCCACTTT. Translated: CASSHSGRGFSLHF.

The chain employs TRBV3-1 and TRBJ2-7, with TRBD1 matching 10 bases. Germline-derived CDR1 and CDR2 are LGHDT and YNNKEL (reference sequence). V trimming: 1 base; J trimming: 5 bases; junction bases outside the gene matches: 2. The CDR3 extends over 14 amino acids. The CDR3 region is CASSQGQGAHEQYF. CDR3 DNA sequence: TGTGCCAGCAGCCAAGGACAGGGGGCCCACGAGCAGTACTTC.

This clonotype was detected once. This chain uses TRBV20-1 with TRBJ2-1; D not resolved. CDR1 and CDR2 (germline): DFQATT, SNEGSKA (reference sequence). The CDR3 sequence is 11 residues long. Trimming cost V 5 bases and J 5 bases, with 7 bases left between them. CDR3 protein: CSAGYNNEQFF. Here the CDR3 DNA reads TGCAGTGCTGGTTACAACAATGAGCAGTTCTTC.

This clonotype was picked up many times. This chain links TRBV4-2 with TRBJ1-5, with D unclear. Germline CDR1 LGHNA, CDR2 YNFKEQ. The V gene lost 1 base and the J gene lost 0 bases, with 10 bases spanning the gap. This CDR3 has 16 residues. In DNA form, the CDR3 reads TGTGCCAGCAGCCAAGTTCTAGCCGGTAGCAATCAGCCCCAGCATTTT. Translation gives CASSQVLAGSNQPQHF.

The rearrangement uses TRBV9 and TRBJ1-6, with D unclear. CDR1 is SGDLS and CDR2 is YYNGEE in the germline V gene. The CDR3 is made up of 14 amino acids. The ends were cut back, 0 bases at V and 5 bases at J, with 6 bases in the middle. CDR3 amino acids: CASSVGVHNSPLHF. In nucleotides, the CDR3 is TGTGCCAGCAGCGTAGGGGTCCATAATTCACCCCTCCACTTT.

The rearrangement joins TRBV29-1 to TRBJ2-3, with 11 bases identical to TRBD1. J was trimmed by 1 base and V by 4 bases; bases with no gene match: 13. This CDR3 comprises 18 residues. Germline CDR1 and CDR2: SQVTM and ANQGSEA. CDR3 sequence reads: CSVVGQGAYRGGTDTQYF. The CDR3 DNA sequence: TGCAGCGTTGTTGGACAGGGGGCCTACCGAGGGGGCACAGATACGCAGTATTTT.

This clonotype is termed medium-sized. The chain employs TRBV18 and TRBJ2-2, with TRBD1 matching 7 bases. The CDR3 contains 15 residues. The trim removed 5 bases at V and 4 bases at J, leaving 7 bases unmatched. Germline-derived CDR1 and CDR2 are KGHSH and LQKENI. The chain's CDR3 is CASSTGTAFTGELFF. For the CDR3, the DNA is TGTGCCAGCTCAACCGGGACAGCCTTCACCGGGGAGCTGTTTTTT.

The V and J genes are TRBV6-1 and TRBJ1-3; D call uncertain. The V end lost 6 bases, the J end lost 8 bases, and 20 bases lay between the germline ends. Germline V gives CDR1 MNHNS, CDR2 SASEGT. The CDR3 contains 15 residues. CDR3 region: CASSPDLNYGYTIYF. CDR3 coding DNA: TGTGCCAGCAGCCCAGACCTTAACTATGGCTACACCATATATTTT.

This clonotype showed up just a few times. This chain uses TRBV11-2 with TRBJ2-7, with D unresolved. The germline V and J ends were trimmed by 1 base and 4 bases, with 11 bases remaining between them. Germline CDR1 reads SGHAT; CDR2 reads FQNNGV. This CDR3 is 14 amino acids long. DNA for the CDR3: TGTGCCAGCAGCTTAGCTAGTTACCGATACGAGCAGTACTTC. This codes for CASSLASYRYEQYF.

In its sample, this clonotype was seen many times. The rearrangement links TRBV14 to TRBJ1-2, with 9 bases lining up with TRBD1. Unmatched junction bases numbered 5, after V lost 3 bases and J lost 3 bases. The CDR3 spans 15 residues. CDR1 is SGHDN and CDR2 is FVKESK in the germline V gene. The CDR3 spells CASSHVGQGYYGYTF. In DNA form, the CDR3 reads TGTGCCAGCAGCCACGTGGGACAGGGCTACTATGGCTACACCTTC.

By share, this clonotype ranks as large. The chain links TRBV9 to TRBJ2-3; TRBD2 matches at 9 bases. V shed 6 bases and J 5 bases; nucleotides not matched to a gene: 7. This CDR3 spans 14 amino acids. Germline V gene data show CDR1 as SGDLS and CDR2 as YYNGEE. DNA for the CDR3: TGTGCCAGCACAGTAGCGGGGGTAGGAGATACGCAGTATTTT. This encodes CASTVAGVGDTQYF.

Turning to this clonotype: A junction boundary mismatches the germline segment, possibly from a read error. The genes are TRBV14 and TRBJ1-6, with D maybe TRBD1 (6 bases). Germline values: CDR1 SGHDN, CDR2 FVKESK. The CDR3 spans 14 residues. The CDR3: CSSSQDRSRSPLHF. CDR3 nucleotide sequence: TGTTCCAGCAGCCAAGACAGGAGTCGTTCACCCCTCCACTTT.

This rearrangement joins TRBV7-3 to TRBJ2-1; tentative D call: TRBD2 (5 bases). This CDR3 contains 15 residues. V was shortened by 5 bases and J by 4 bases, with 15 bases between the two germline ends. CDR1 and CDR2 (germline): SGHTA, FQGTGA. In DNA, the CDR3 is TGTGCCAGCAGCCCCGAGGCTAGCCTATACAATGAGCAGTTCTTC. Translated, it gives CASSPEASLYNEQFF.

This sequence joins TRBV7-2 and TRBJ2-2; a weak D match, TRBD1 (5 bases). The V end was cut by 5 bases, the J end by 6 bases, with 10 bases between. CDR1 SGHTA and CDR2 FQGNSA come from the germline V gene. The CDR3 totals 13 residues. This CDR3 is CASSRTNPGELFF. The CDR3 bases are TGTGCCAGCAGCCGGACAAACCCCGGGGAGCTGTTTTTT.

This clonotype was detected many times. The chain has TRBV29-1 and TRBJ1-4; D perhaps matches TRBD1 (5 bases). CDR3 length equals 12 residues. Trimming removed 3 bases from V and 5 bases from J, with 7 bases in between. The germline CDR1 and CDR2 sequences are SQVTM and ANQGSEA. The CDR3 DNA sequence: TGCAGCGTTGACGGGGCCAATGAAAAACTGTTTTTT. This gives the protein CSVDGANEKLFF.

Of note for this clonotype: A read error is possible here, since a much larger clone lies one base away. The V and J genes are TRBV19 and TRBJ2-1, with D tentatively TRBD2 (5 bases). The CDR3 extends over 13 amino acids. Germline CDR1 LNHDA, CDR2 SQIVND (reference sequence). CDR3 loop: CASSGFGVNGQFF. In nucleotides, the CDR3 is TGTGCCAGTAGTGGGTTCGGGGTAAATGGGCAGTTCTTC.

The genes are TRBV29-1 and TRBJ1-4, with D hard to call. Germline CDR1 SQVTM, CDR2 ANQGSEA. V lost 7 bases, J lost 8 bases, and 17 bases lay in between. The length of the CDR3 is 13 residues. The DNA of the CDR3 is TGCAGCGCCCAGCGGGGTTCTGGGGAAAAACTGTTTTTT. The encoded protein is CSAQRGSGEKLFF. The entire variable domain, with the rest obtained from reference TRBV29-1 and TRBJ1-4, is as follows: SAVISQKPSRDICQRGTSLTIQCQVDSQVTMMFWYRQQPGQSLTLIATANQGSEATYESGFVIDKFPISRPNLTFSTLTVSNMSPEDSSIYLCSAQRGSGEKLFFGSGTQLSVL.

This clonotype was counted at least ten times. This chain uses TRBV11-2 with TRBJ1-2; a possible D gene is TRBD1 (6 bases). Looked up from germline, CDR1 is SGHAT and CDR2 is FQNNGV. The V end was cut by 0 bases, the J end by 2 bases, with 13 bases between. The CDR3 is 16 amino acids. The CDR3 DNA sequence: TGTGCCAGCAGCTTAGATAGTAGACAGGCGAACTATGGCTACACCTTC. Protein product: CASSLDSRQANYGYTF.

This sequence joins TRBV29-1 and TRBJ2-7; D unresolved. Germline V gives CDR1 SQVTM, CDR2 ANQGSEA. The CDR3 covers 10 residues. V lost 4 bases to trimming and J lost 5 bases, with 6 bases between them. The CDR3 sequence is CSVVQHEQYF. The CDR3 DNA sequence: TGCAGCGTTGTGCAGCACGAGCAGTACTTC.